The rows below give T cell receptor beta chains drawn from one sample of a study of T cells after yellow fever vaccination. TCRdb re-called the 5' RACE reads with MiXCR, one entry per CDR3 protein. Of more than 450,000 distinct CDR3 sequences detected, about a fifth appear once; the ten largest clones hold roughly a sixth. Source: PBMCs, taken 21 days after the first yellow fever vaccination. The receptors were gathered from a man aged 18-30 years who received the YFV17D yellow fever vaccine. CDR3s include the opening cysteine and the closing phenylalanine or tryptophan. Fields, in order: CDR3 DNA, CDR3 protein, D gene, J gene, clone size, V gene. The D gene is left open where the match is weak. Size is omitted from some rows. Given values are once, few, many or a class for expanded clones.

cdr3_nt: TGTGCCAGCAGCTCCTGGTGCCCATATTGGACAGATACGCAGTATTTT
cdr3_aa: CASSSWCPYWTDTQYF
d_call: NA
j_call: TRBJ2-3
clone_size: few
v_call: TRBV7-4

cdr3_nt: TGTGCCAGCAGCTTGGAGGGGGCAGTCACCGGGGAGCTGTTTTTT
cdr3_aa: CASSLEGAVTGELFF
d_call: TRBD1
j_call: TRBJ2-2
clone_size: few
v_call: TRBV5-6

cdr3_nt: TGTGCCAGCAGAGGGGGGCAAGGGGCCAACGTCCTGACTTTC
cdr3_aa: CASRGGQGANVLTF
d_call: NA
j_call: TRBJ2-6
clone_size: NA
v_call: TRBV5-4

cdr3_nt: TGTGCCAGCAGTGAAGCCCCAGGGACCGCTAATCAGCCCCAGCATTTT
cdr3_aa: CASSEAPGTANQPQHF
d_call: NA
j_call: TRBJ1-5
clone_size: NA
v_call: TRBV2

cdr3_nt: TGCGCCAGCAGCCAAGATAGGACAGATACGCAGTATTTT
cdr3_aa: CASSQDRTDTQYF
d_call: NA
j_call: TRBJ2-3
clone_size: many
v_call: TRBV4-1

cdr3_nt: TGTGCCAGCAGCCCTGGGGCGGCTAGCGGGTCTTACAATGAGCAGTTCTTC
cdr3_aa: CASSPGAASGSYNEQFF
d_call: TRBD2
j_call: TRBJ2-1
clone_size: NA
v_call: TRBV9

cdr3_nt: TGTGCCAGCAGCCAAGTAGCGGTGGAGACCCAGTACTTC
cdr3_aa: CASSQVAVETQYF
d_call: NA
j_call: TRBJ2-5
clone_size: few
v_call: TRBV3-1

cdr3_nt: TGCAGTGCTAGGACAGGGATTGATTCACCCCTCCACTTT
cdr3_aa: CSARTGIDSPLHF
d_call: TRBD1
j_call: TRBJ1-6
clone_size: few
v_call: TRBV20-1

cdr3_nt: TGTGCCAGCAGCCGGGGGGAGGCTAGCAATCAGCCCCAGCATTTT
cdr3_aa: CASSRGEASNQPQHF
d_call: NA
j_call: TRBJ1-5
clone_size: many
v_call: TRBV7-2

cdr3_nt: TGCGCCAGCAAGGAGCGGGGGGGCCCGTGGACCGGGGAGCTGTTTTTT
cdr3_aa: CASKERGGPWTGELFF
d_call: TRBD2
j_call: TRBJ2-2
clone_size: NA
v_call: TRBV4-1

cdr3_nt: TGTGCCAGCAGCTTCGGTGGTCAGGCCAAAAACACTGAAGCTTTCTTT
cdr3_aa: CASSFGGQAKNTEAFF
d_call: NA
j_call: TRBJ1-1
clone_size: few
v_call: TRBV5-5

cdr3_nt: TGTGCCAGCAGCCTGGTGCGGGGGTCTACCCTAGAGACCCAGTACTTC
cdr3_aa: CASSLVRGSTLETQYF
d_call: TRBD2
j_call: TRBJ2-5
clone_size: few
v_call: TRBV5-6

cdr3_nt: TGCGCCAGCAGCTTCCCGGGGGAGATATCCTACACCTTC
cdr3_aa: CASSFPGEISYTF
d_call: NA
j_call: TRBJ1-2
clone_size: NA
v_call: TRBV5-1

cdr3_nt: TGTGCCAGCAGCTCCCGGGGTAGCTCCTACGAGCAGTACTTC
cdr3_aa: CASSSRGSSYEQYF
d_call: NA
j_call: TRBJ2-7
clone_size: many
v_call: TRBV5-5

cdr3_nt: TGTGCCAGTAGTATAGATCGTAGCGGGTCCTACAATGAGCAGTTCTTC
cdr3_aa: CASSIDRSGSYNEQFF
d_call: TRBD2
j_call: TRBJ2-1
clone_size: NA
v_call: TRBV19

cdr3_nt: TGCGCCAGCAGCCAAGATCGGAGGGCTAGCGGGGGGTGGGCAGATACGCAGTATTTT
cdr3_aa: CASSQDRRASGGWADTQYF
d_call: TRBD2
j_call: TRBJ2-3
clone_size: NA
v_call: TRBV4-3

cdr3_nt: TGTGCCAGCAGGGGACAGGGATTGGAGACCCAGTACTTC
cdr3_aa: CASRGQGLETQYF
d_call: TRBD1
j_call: TRBJ2-5
clone_size: few
v_call: TRBV2

cdr3_nt: TGCGCCAGCAGCAAAAGACAGGGCGGGAGCACAGATACGCAGTATTTT
cdr3_aa: CASSKRQGGSTDTQYF
d_call: TRBD1
j_call: TRBJ2-3
clone_size: few
v_call: TRBV4-1

cdr3_nt: TGTGCCAGCATCCGCCTGGGGAACACTGAAGCTTTCTTT
cdr3_aa: CASIRLGNTEAFF
d_call: NA
j_call: TRBJ1-1
clone_size: NA
v_call: TRBV7-9

cdr3_nt: TGTGCCAGCCCGTGCAAAAACATTCAGTACTTC
cdr3_aa: CASPCKNIQYF
d_call: NA
j_call: TRBJ2-4
clone_size: NA
v_call: TRBV6-2/TRBV6-3

cdr3_nt: TGTGCCATCAGTGAGTTCGCAGGGTGGGCGAATCAGCCCCAGCATTTT
cdr3_aa: CAISEFAGWANQPQHF
d_call: NA
j_call: TRBJ1-5
clone_size: NA
v_call: TRBV10-3

cdr3_nt: TGCGCCAGCAGCCCGGGGGCGACTGACACTGAAGCTTTCTTT
cdr3_aa: CASSPGATDTEAFF
d_call: NA
j_call: TRBJ1-1
clone_size: few
v_call: TRBV5-1

cdr3_nt: TGTGCCAGCAGTTCCCCCGGGGCGGGGGAGCAGTACTTC
cdr3_aa: CASSSPGAGEQYF
d_call: NA
j_call: TRBJ2-7
clone_size: NA
v_call: TRBV6-5

cdr3_nt: TGTGCCAGCAGCTCAAGTGGTGGGTTTGTCACAGATACGCAGTATTTT
cdr3_aa: CASSSSGGFVTDTQYF
d_call: NA
j_call: TRBJ2-3
clone_size: many
v_call: TRBV7-2

cdr3_nt: TGTGCCAGCAAGGGTCCAGATACGCAGTATTTT
cdr3_aa: CASKGPDTQYF
d_call: NA
j_call: TRBJ2-3
clone_size: few
v_call: TRBV6-6

cdr3_nt: TGCGCCAGCAGCTTGGTAGGACAGTGGAGGGAGACCCAGTACTTC
cdr3_aa: CASSLVGQWRETQYF
d_call: NA
j_call: TRBJ2-5
clone_size: few
v_call: TRBV5-1

cdr3_nt: TGTGCCAGCACCCTCCAGGGGAGCAATCAGCCCCAGCATTTT
cdr3_aa: CASTLQGSNQPQHF
d_call: NA
j_call: TRBJ1-5
clone_size: NA
v_call: TRBV3-1

cdr3_nt: TGTGCCACCAGTGATCCGTCGACAGGAGGAGGGACCGGGGAGCTGTTTTTT
cdr3_aa: CATSDPSTGGGTGELFF
d_call: NA
j_call: TRBJ2-2
clone_size: NA
v_call: TRBV24-1

cdr3_nt: TGTGCCAGCAGCAATAAGGCAGGGGGTCCGAACACTGAAGCTTTCTTT
cdr3_aa: CASSNKAGGPNTEAFF
d_call: NA
j_call: TRBJ1-1
clone_size: few
v_call: TRBV21-1

cdr3_nt: TGTGCCAGTAGTAAGAGCGGAATCACTGAAGCTTTCTTT
cdr3_aa: CASSKSGITEAFF
d_call: NA
j_call: TRBJ1-1
clone_size: NA
v_call: TRBV19

cdr3_nt: TGTGCCAGCAGCTCGGGACAGCTTAATGAAAAACTGTTTTTT
cdr3_aa: CASSSGQLNEKLFF
d_call: TRBD1
j_call: TRBJ1-4
clone_size: NA
v_call: TRBV7-2

cdr3_nt: TGCGCCAGCAGCCAAGAAGCGGGGGGGTTAAGGGATACGCAGTATTTT
cdr3_aa: CASSQEAGGLRDTQYF
d_call: TRBD2
j_call: TRBJ2-3
clone_size: few
v_call: TRBV4-3

cdr3_nt: TGTGCCAGCAGTCCGGGGAAAGAGACCCAGTACTTC
cdr3_aa: CASSPGKETQYF
d_call: NA
j_call: TRBJ2-5
clone_size: NA
v_call: TRBV12-3/TRBV12-4

cdr3_nt: TGTGCCAGCAGCTTATACCGGGATAAAGAGACCCAGTACTTC
cdr3_aa: CASSLYRDKETQYF
d_call: NA
j_call: TRBJ2-5
clone_size: NA
v_call: TRBV7-2

cdr3_nt: TGTGCCAGCAGCTCGCTCTCCGGGGACACCTACGAGCAGTACTTC
cdr3_aa: CASSSLSGDTYEQYF
d_call: NA
j_call: TRBJ2-7
clone_size: few
v_call: TRBV5-6

cdr3_nt: TGTGCCACCAGTGATTCGGTCGTCGGAGAGACCCAGTACTTC
cdr3_aa: CATSDSVVGETQYF
d_call: NA
j_call: TRBJ2-5
clone_size: few
v_call: TRBV24-1

cdr3_nt: TGCGCCAGCAGCCAAGACGCGAATGGCTACACCTTC
cdr3_aa: CASSQDANGYTF
d_call: NA
j_call: TRBJ1-2
clone_size: NA
v_call: TRBV4-3

cdr3_nt: TGTGCCACCAGCGCGAACTGGGGACAGGCCACAGATACGCAGTATTTT
cdr3_aa: CATSANWGQATDTQYF
d_call: TRBD1
j_call: TRBJ2-3
clone_size: few
v_call: TRBV15

cdr3_nt: TGTGCCAGCAGTCCCCAAGGGGGCGCAATTTCACCCCTCCACTTT
cdr3_aa: CASSPQGGAISPLHF
d_call: TRBD1
j_call: TRBJ1-6
clone_size: NA
v_call: TRBV12-3/TRBV12-4

cdr3_nt: TGTGCCAGCAGCGTAGACACAGGGCACAATCAGCCCCAGCATTTT
cdr3_aa: CASSVDTGHNQPQHF
d_call: NA
j_call: TRBJ1-5
clone_size: few
v_call: TRBV9

cdr3_nt: TGCGCCAGCAGCCCGGGGACTAGCGGGGGGGGGAAGCAGTTCTTC
cdr3_aa: CASSPGTSGGGKQFF
d_call: TRBD2
j_call: TRBJ2-1
clone_size: NA
v_call: TRBV5-1

cdr3_nt: TGCGCCAGCAGCTTGGAGGGGGTACCGTCCTACGAGCAGTACTTC
cdr3_aa: CASSLEGVPSYEQYF
d_call: NA
j_call: TRBJ2-7
clone_size: NA
v_call: TRBV5-1

cdr3_nt: TGCGCCAGCAGTCAATCGGGGCGAAAGGGGTGGGCGGCCAAAAACATTCAGTACTTC
cdr3_aa: CASSQSGRKGWAAKNIQYF
d_call: NA
j_call: TRBJ2-4
clone_size: NA
v_call: TRBV23-1

cdr3_nt: TGTGCCATCAGCGAGGGAGGTTTCAACACCGGGGAGCTGTTTTTT
cdr3_aa: CAISEGGFNTGELFF
d_call: NA
j_call: TRBJ2-2
clone_size: few
v_call: TRBV10-3

cdr3_nt: TGCGCCAGCAGCACCGGACTCCCGGAGACCCAGTACTTC
cdr3_aa: CASSTGLPETQYF
d_call: NA
j_call: TRBJ2-5
clone_size: NA
v_call: TRBV5-1

cdr3_nt: TGTGCCAGCAGTGACTCGGGCTACCCCACAGATACGCAGTATTTT
cdr3_aa: CASSDSGYPTDTQYF
d_call: NA
j_call: TRBJ2-3
clone_size: NA
v_call: TRBV6-4

cdr3_nt: TGTGCCAGCAGAGGGCACGGACAGGGGGCCGATTCACCCCTCCACTTT
cdr3_aa: CASRGHGQGADSPLHF
d_call: TRBD1
j_call: TRBJ1-6
clone_size: NA
v_call: TRBV2

cdr3_nt: TGTGCCAGCAGCGACCGACAGGGCTCCTACAATGAGCAGTTCTTC
cdr3_aa: CASSDRQGSYNEQFF
d_call: TRBD1
j_call: TRBJ2-1
clone_size: NA
v_call: TRBV12-3/TRBV12-4

cdr3_nt: TGCAGTGCTAGAGTTGTTGGGTCGGTAGCGGGGGCCCCTAGCTCCTACAATGAGCAGTTCTTC
cdr3_aa: CSARVVGSVAGAPSSYNEQFF
d_call: TRBD2
j_call: TRBJ2-1
clone_size: few
v_call: TRBV20-1

cdr3_nt: TGTGCCAGCAGCCAGACTAGCGGGGGACAAGAGACCCAGTACTTC
cdr3_aa: CASSQTSGGQETQYF
d_call: TRBD2
j_call: TRBJ2-5
clone_size: few
v_call: TRBV5-4

cdr3_nt: TGTGCCAGCAGCCCCGCGGCGCTAAACTATGGCTACACCTTC
cdr3_aa: CASSPAALNYGYTF
d_call: NA
j_call: TRBJ1-2
clone_size: few
v_call: TRBV5-4

cdr3_nt: TGCGCCAGCGTTTTGGACGGAGAGACCCAGTACTTC
cdr3_aa: CASVLDGETQYF
d_call: NA
j_call: TRBJ2-5
clone_size: few
v_call: TRBV5-1

cdr3_nt: TGTGCCAGCAGTTACTCGACTAGCGGGGGGGTAGAGCAGTTCTTC
cdr3_aa: CASSYSTSGGVEQFF
d_call: TRBD2
j_call: TRBJ2-1
clone_size: few
v_call: TRBV6-2/TRBV6-3

cdr3_nt: TGTGCCAGCAGCCGCCTAGCGGGGGGCAATGAGCAGTTCTTC
cdr3_aa: CASSRLAGGNEQFF
d_call: TRBD2
j_call: TRBJ2-1
clone_size: NA
v_call: TRBV12-3/TRBV12-4

cdr3_nt: TGCAGTGCTAGACTCCCCCAACAGACCACAGATACGCAGTATTTT
cdr3_aa: CSARLPQQTTDTQYF
d_call: NA
j_call: TRBJ2-3
clone_size: NA
v_call: TRBV20-1

cdr3_nt: TGTGCCAGCAGCTTAGCGGGTAGGATCCCCTTCAACTATGGCTACACCTTC
cdr3_aa: CASSLAGRIPFNYGYTF
d_call: NA
j_call: TRBJ1-2
clone_size: NA
v_call: TRBV7-2